This record covers a single TCR beta chain. Each replicate PCR on the sorted subsets used approximately 200 ng DNA (around 30,000 T cell genomes). TCRdb keeps only in-frame clones here, not all; method: immunoSEQ multiplex PCR. This table holds around 2,000,000 clones, around 93% found once. The data stem from a study of shared clonotypes between healthy human individuals. Study context: The people who gave samples were a couple of women and a few men aged 18 to 49.

The naive CD8 fraction comprised CD45RO-negative cells positively selected for CCR7 and excluded terminally differentiated effector memory CD45RA+ cells. Germline V gene sequence: CDR1 SGDLS, CDR2 YYNGEE. CDR3 size: 15 residues. V was pared by 5 bases and J by 5 bases, with 17 bases between. The sequence was collected from a man aged 18-30 years in good health. Some clones in this sample may be carry-over from other donors' samples. Material for sequencing was naive CD8+ T cells from PBMCs. This chain links TRBV9 with TRBJ2-1; D not resolved. The CDR3 DNA reads as TGTGCCAGCAGTCTAACGGGTAGCTACCACAATGAGCAGTTCTTC. This gives the protein CASSLTGSYHNEQFF.